These 9 T cell receptor beta chains share one sample of origin, sequenced in a study of control samples from healthy donors and cancer patients. Produced via immunoSEQ multiplex PCR; TCRdb's table is partial and in-frame only. The sample has around 170,000 clones, approximately 86% seen once. Sequencing used blood. These receptor sequences come from a woman between 25 and 40 years old in good health.

Turning to this clone: The germline gene is not matched at one end of the junction; a read error may be the cause. V usage is TRBV30 and J usage is TRBJ2-3; 10 nucleotides line up with TRBD2. Germline CDR1 GTSNPN, CDR2 SVGIG (reference sequence). CDR3 size: 11 residues. In DNA, the CDR3 is TGCGGCCTAGCGGGGGAGGTTACGCAGTATTTT. Translation: CGLAGEVTQYF.

The CDR3 loop reads CASSKNQGQPQHF. The CDR3 DNA reads as TGTGCCAGCAGCAAGAACCAAGGGCAGCCCCAGCATTTT. The rearrangement joins TRBV6-5 to TRBJ1-5, with unresolved D. With 6 bases removed from V and 7 bases from J, the gap between germline ends came to 13 bases. The CDR3 is 13 amino acids. Germline CDR1 and CDR2: MNHEY and SVGAGI.

This clone was seen just once. The chain employs TRBV7-9 and TRBJ1-3; D uncertain. This CDR3 has 17 amino acids. Between the trimmed V and J ends, which lost 5 bases and 0 bases, there was a span of 17 bases. CDR1 is SEHNR and CDR2 is FQNEAQ in the germline V gene (reference sequence). The CDR3 loop reads CASSLSKLAFSGNTIYF. CDR3 bases: TGTGCCAGCAGCCTATCTAAATTGGCATTCTCTGGAAACACCATATATTTT.

The CDR3 bases are TGTGCCTGGAGACGACAGGGGGCGTTCCATGGCTACACCTTC. Residues: CAWRRQGAFHGYTF. The V call is TRBV30, the J call TRBJ1-2, with 10 nucleotides matching TRBD1. The CDR3 totals 14 residues. Germline V gene data show CDR1 as GTSNPN and CDR2 as SVGIG (reference sequence). The ends lost 3 bases at V and 6 bases at J; junction bases unmatched: 7. The variable domain in full, with the rest retrieved from reference TRBV30 and TRBJ1-2, is SQTIHQWPATLVQPVGSPLSLECTVEGTSNPNLYWYRQAAGRGLQLLFYSVGIGQISSEVPQNLSASRPQDRQFILSSKKLLLSDSGFYLCAWRRQGAFHGYTFGSGTRLTVV.

The chain recombines TRBV11-1 with TRBJ1-2; TRBD1 is a possible D gene (6 bases). The CDR3 has 15 residues. Trimming left V 4 bases short and J 4 bases short, with 16 bases between. In germline, CDR1 is SGHAT, CDR2 FQDESV (reference sequence). The CDR3 here is CASSSTATGSYGYTF. The CDR3 bases are TGTGCCAGCAGCTCTACCGCCACAGGGAGCTATGGCTACACCTTC.

This sequence joins TRBV19 and TRBJ1-6; 9 bases map to TRBD1. The CDR3 contains 14 residues. Germline-derived CDR1 and CDR2 are LNHDA and SQIVND (reference sequence). Trimming cost V 4 bases and J 9 bases; bases outside gene matches: 4. The CDR3 region is CASSTTGQGSPLHF. CDR3 nucleotide sequence: TGTGCCAGTAGTACCACGGGACAGGGTTCACCCCTCCACTTT.

The chain joins TRBV3-1 (or the pseudogene TRBV3-2) to TRBJ1-4, with a possible D match to TRBD1 (5 bases). The CDR3 length is 14 residues. Germline loops: CDR1 LGHDT, CDR2 YNNKEL (reference sequence). Trimming pared 3 bases from V and 3 bases from J, leaving 8 bases between. The CDR3 bases are TGTGCCAGCAGCCACGGGACGCCTAATGAAAAACTGTTTTTT. Protein sequence: CASSHGTPNEKLFF.

The chain is built from TRBV24-1 and TRBJ2-2; D possibly corresponds to TRBD1 (7 bases). CDR1 and CDR2 (germline): KGHDR, SFDVKD. The CDR3 consists of 16 residues. V lost 5 bases and J 3 bases, leaving 15 bases between the germline ends. The CDR3 sequence is CATSAPARGDTGELFF. The DNA for the CDR3 is TGTGCCACCAGTGCCCCAGCCAGGGGGGACACCGGGGAGCTGTTTTTT.

The chain employs TRBV30 and TRBJ1-2; no definite D call. V lost 2 bases and J 0 bases, leaving 13 bases between the germline ends. The CDR3 loop spans 15 amino acids. The germline CDR1 and CDR2 sequences are GTSNPN and SVGIG (reference sequence). CDR3 sequence (DNA): TGTGCCTGGAGTCTTCCGGGCAGAGCTAACTATGGCTACACCTTC. Amino acids: CAWSLPGRANYGYTF.